This T cell receptor beta chain was found in a study of kidney transplant recipient with SARS-CoV-2 infection. Each CDR3 protein gets one entry after TCRdb re-called the reads with MiXCR. Here the sample spans roughly 250,000 distinct CDR3 sequences, around 26% being singletons. The ends were cut back, 2 bases at V and 5 bases at J, with 7 bases in the middle. This CDR3 contains 13 residues. Germline-derived CDR1 and CDR2 are ENHRY and SYGVKD. This clonotype came up many times. This specimen consisted of a blood sample, obtained at baseline and between days 110 and 120 from a kidney transplant recipient. This sequence was found in a male patient between 25 and 40 years old who had COVID-19 and was a kidney transplant recipient. Some T cells may originate from the graft donor. V gene TRBV10-3 combines with J gene TRBJ1-5, with D uncertain. In DNA, the CDR3 is TGTGCCATCAGTGAGGATCGGGATCAGCCCCAGCATTTT. Protein product: CAISEDRDQPQHF.